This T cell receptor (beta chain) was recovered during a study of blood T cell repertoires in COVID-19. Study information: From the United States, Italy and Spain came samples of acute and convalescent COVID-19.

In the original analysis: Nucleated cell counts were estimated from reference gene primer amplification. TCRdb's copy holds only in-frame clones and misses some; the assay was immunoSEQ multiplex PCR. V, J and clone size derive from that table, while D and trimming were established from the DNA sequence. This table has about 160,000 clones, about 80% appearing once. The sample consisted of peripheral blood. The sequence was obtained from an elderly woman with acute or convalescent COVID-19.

The chain's CDR3 is CASSYAGTANEKLFF. The CDR3 DNA reads TGTGCCAGCAGTTACGCAGGGACAGCTAATGAAAAACTGTTTTTT. The chain couples TRBV6-2 or TRBV6-3 to TRBJ1-4; TRBD1 aligns across 7 bases. The CDR3 totals 15 residues. Germline V lookup: CDR1 MNHEY, CDR2 SVGEGT. The junction had 3 bases not matched to a gene; V was cut back by 2 bases and J by 3 bases.